Following are 18 T cell receptor beta chains from one sample sequenced in a study of a mutant IDH1 vaccine in newly diagnosed glioma. Which antigens these TCRs recognize remains unknown. Assay used: immunoSEQ multiplex PCR; TCRdb lists only in-frame clones, some missing. Here the sample spans 35,000 to 40,000 clones, 60% to 85% being singletons. The time point was: week 47, end of study. Topical imiquimod was applied with each vaccine dose, which held 300 ug of mutant IDH1 20-mer peptide. The source was PBMCs, collected from a glioma patient whose treatment included an IDH1 peptide vaccine. Receptor source: a man aged 35-49 years with glioma.

V gene TRBV9 combines with J gene TRBJ2-3; no reliable D call. Germline assignment: CDR1 SGDLS and CDR2 YYNGEE. The CDR3 is made up of 13 amino acids. V gave up 3 bases and J gave up 4 bases, with 9 bases separating them. As DNA, the CDR3 is TGTGCCAGCAGCGGGCCGCACGCAGATACGCAGTATTTT. Translating gives CASSGPHADTQYF.

The chain is built from TRBV15 and TRBJ1-4, with 9 positions matching TRBD1. Germline loops: CDR1 LNHNV, CDR2 YYDKDF (reference sequence). The CDR3 length is 15 residues. V shed 4 bases, J shed 8 bases, and the junction held 8 bases outside the gene matches. The CDR3 region is CATSKRDREGEKLFF. The CDR3, as DNA: TGTGCCACCAGCAAGAGGGACAGGGAGGGGGAAAAACTGTTTTTT. The whole variable domain, filled in from reference TRBV15 and TRBJ1-4, reads DAMVIQNPRYQVTQFGKPVTLSCSQTLNHNVMYWYQQKSSQAPKLLFHYYDKDFNNEADTPDNFQSRRPNTSFCFLDIRSPGLGDTAMYLCATSKRDREGEKLFFGSGTQLSVL.

The V gene is TRBV4-2, the J gene TRBJ2-3; 8 bases are shared with TRBD2. CDR3 size: 16 residues. Losses at the gene ends were 1 base for V and 5 bases for J; bases not matched to a gene: 8. Germline assignment: CDR1 LGHNA and CDR2 YNFKEQ. The CDR3 DNA is TGTGCCAGCAGCCAAGCGCAAGCGGGAGCGGTAGATACGCAGTATTTT. Its protein product is CASSQAQAGAVDTQYF.

The gene calls are TRBV11-3 and TRBJ1-1, with D hard to call. Trimming removed 0 bases at V and 4 bases at J, with 9 bases between. Germline CDR1 and CDR2: SGHNT and YENEEA. The CDR3 runs 14 residues. The DNA for the CDR3 is TGTGCCAGCAGCTTAGAAAACACGGGCACTGAAGCTTTCTTT. The encoded protein is CASSLENTGTEAFF.

The chain joins TRBV12-1 to TRBJ1-6; TRBD1 is taken as the D call from the table, unchecked against the DNA. TRBV12-1 is marked as a pseudogene. The CDR3 has 19 residues. CDR3 amino acids: CASSFGNEEQGILNSPLHF. The CDR3 DNA follows: TGTGCCAGCAGCTTTGGAAATGAGGAACAGGGCATCTTAAATTCACCCCTCCACTTT.

This clone was observed a handful of times. V and J are TRBV29-1 and TRBJ1-2; TRBD1 is a possible D gene (5 bases). V shed 6 bases and J shed 8 bases, with 19 bases lying between them. Germline V gene data show CDR1 as SQVTM and CDR2 as ANQGSEA. CDR3 length equals 13 residues. CDR3 nucleotide sequence: TGCAGCGTGTGGACGACAAGGGGTTACGGCTACACCTTC. Translated: CSVWTTRGYGYTF. The variable domain in full, with the rest retrieved from reference TRBV29-1 and TRBJ1-2, is SAVISQKPSRDICQRGTSLTIQCQVDSQVTMMFWYRQQPGQSLTLIATANQGSEATYESGFVIDKFPISRPNLTFSTLTVSNMSPEDSSIYLCSVWTTRGYGYTFGSGTRLTVV.

The rearrangement links TRBV7-2 to TRBJ2-3; 8 nucleotides match TRBD1. In germline, CDR1 is SGHTA, CDR2 FQGNSA. This CDR3 has 13 amino acids. V shed 5 bases and J 6 bases; nucleotides not matched to a gene: 4. CDR3 in DNA: TGTGCCAGCAGCACCCGGGACAGGGATACGCAGTATTTT. As protein: CASSTRDRDTQYF.

This clone has just one count. This chain links TRBV11-2 with TRBJ1-1; D call uncertain. Deletions cut 1 base from V and 5 bases from J, with 14 bases between. The CDR3 spans 15 residues. Germline V CDR1 and CDR2: SGHAT, FQNNGV. The chain's CDR3 is CASSLGTGAPTEAFF. CDR3 coding DNA: TGTGCCAGCAGCTTAGGAACCGGAGCTCCAACTGAAGCTTTCTTT.

The J gene is TRBJ1-4, the V gene TRBV14; D unclear. CDR1 SGHDN and CDR2 FVKESK come from the germline V gene. The CDR3 sequence is 16 residues long. V was cut by 4 bases and J by 5 bases, with 17 bases left in between. The CDR3 loop reads CASSPVQGLGNEKLFF. Written as DNA, the CDR3 is TGTGCCAGCAGCCCTGTACAAGGACTAGGGAATGAAAAACTGTTTTTT.

The chain has TRBV6-5 and TRBJ2-5; D gene ambiguous. The tail of the sequence fits TRBJ2-7 better, so the J call may be wrong. The germline gives CDR1 MNHEY, CDR2 SVGAGI. CDR3 length equals 11 residues. The CDR3 sequence: CASRSSYEQYF. CDR3 in DNA: TGTGCCAGCAGGTCCTCCTACGAGCAGTACTTC.

J is TRBJ2-1 and V is TRBV7-8; D remains unclear. The CDR3 runs 11 residues. V dropped 1 base and J dropped 8 bases, with 3 bases sitting between them. Germline CDR1 and CDR2: SGHVS and FQNEAQ. CDR3 sequence: CASSLVDEQFF. The DNA of the CDR3 is TGTGCCAGCAGCTTAGTCGATGAGCAGTTCTTC.

This chain uses TRBV7-2 with TRBJ2-7; D is unresolved. CDR1 SGHTA and CDR2 FQGNSA come from the germline V gene. The CDR3 consists of 14 residues. V was trimmed by 4 bases and J by 0 bases, leaving 10 bases between them. CDR3 sequence (DNA): TGTGCCAGCAGCTCCACGGTAGGCTCCTACGAGCAGTACTTC. Translated: CASSSTVGSYEQYF. Using reference TRBV7-2 and TRBJ2-7 for the parts outside the CDR3, the full variable domain is GAGVSQSPSNKVTEKGKDVELRCDPISGHTALYWYRQSLGQGLEFLIYFQGNSAPDKSGLPSDRFSAERTGGSVSTLTIQRTQQEDSAVYLCASSSTVGSYEQYFGPGTRLTVT.

V and J are TRBV5-4 and TRBJ2-3; TRBD1 might be the D (6 bases). Trimming removed 4 bases from V and 0 bases from J, with 15 bases in between. The CDR3 consists of 16 residues. Per germline, CDR1 SGHNT and CDR2 YYREEE (reference sequence). The CDR3 DNA reads TGTGCCAGCAGCCCCCGCAGGGGACCTAGCACAGATACGCAGTATTTT. As protein: CASSPRRGPSTDTQYF.

The V gene is TRBV7-9, the J gene TRBJ2-5; TRBD1 matches 7 bases. Germline CDR1 SEHNR, CDR2 FQNEAQ (reference sequence). V trimming: 0 bases; J trimming: 5 bases; junction bases outside the gene matches: 3. The CDR3 covers 14 residues. The CDR3 DNA sequence: TGTGCCAGCAGCTTAGCGAGGGGGCGGGAGACCCAGTACTTC. It is translated as CASSLARGRETQYF.

The chain couples TRBV6-1 to TRBJ2-7, with D tentatively TRBD2 (6 bases). The CDR3 has 14 amino acids. CDR1 MNHNS and CDR2 SASEGT come from the germline V gene. Between the trimmed V and J ends, which lost 7 bases and 3 bases, there was a span of 16 bases. The CDR3 coding sequence is TGTGCCAGCATGTCGGGGGAGTGGGTCTACGAGCAGTACGTC. Its protein product is CASMSGEWVYEQYV.

The CDR3 DNA reads as TGTGCCAGCGGGGGGGCCGGGGAGCTGTTTTTT. Residues: CASGGAGELFF. The chain couples TRBV5-4 to TRBJ2-2, with 7 positions matching TRBD2. Germline V CDR1 and CDR2: SGHNT, YYREEE (reference sequence). The CDR3 is made up of 11 amino acids. Trimming cost V 7 bases and J 6 bases; bases outside gene matches: 0.

J is TRBJ1-1 and V is TRBV11-3; D gene unclear. The V and J ends lost 6 bases and 4 bases respectively, with 6 bases between them. Germline V gene sequence: CDR1 SGHNT, CDR2 YENEEA. The CDR3 contains 11 residues. CDR3 nucleotide sequence: TGTGCCAGCAGTCTCCGCACTGAAGCTTTCTTT. It encodes CASSLRTEAFF.

V usage is TRBV27 and J usage is TRBJ2-5, with 11 bases identical to TRBD2. The CDR3 length is 16 residues. Trimming took 3 bases from V and 4 from J; bases not matched to a gene: 7. Germline loops: CDR1 MNHEY, CDR2 SMNVEV (reference sequence). This CDR3 is CASSLGGLAGGETQYF. In DNA, the CDR3 is TGTGCCAGCAGTTTGGGGGGTCTAGCGGGAGGAGAGACCCAGTACTTC.